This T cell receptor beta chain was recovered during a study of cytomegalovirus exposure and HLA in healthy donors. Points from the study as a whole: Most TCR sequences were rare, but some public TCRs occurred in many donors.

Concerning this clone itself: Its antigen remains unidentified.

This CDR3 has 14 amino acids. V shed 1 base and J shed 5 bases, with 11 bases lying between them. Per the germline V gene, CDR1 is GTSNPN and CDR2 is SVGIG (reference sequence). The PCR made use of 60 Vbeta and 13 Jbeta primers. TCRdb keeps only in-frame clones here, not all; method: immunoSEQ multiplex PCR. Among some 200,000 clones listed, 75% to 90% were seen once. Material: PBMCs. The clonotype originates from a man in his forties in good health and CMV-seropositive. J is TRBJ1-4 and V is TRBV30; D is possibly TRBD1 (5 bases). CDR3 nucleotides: TGTGCCTGGAGTGAAAAGGGGCCGAATGAAAAACTGTTTTTT. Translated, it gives CAWSEKGPNEKLFF.